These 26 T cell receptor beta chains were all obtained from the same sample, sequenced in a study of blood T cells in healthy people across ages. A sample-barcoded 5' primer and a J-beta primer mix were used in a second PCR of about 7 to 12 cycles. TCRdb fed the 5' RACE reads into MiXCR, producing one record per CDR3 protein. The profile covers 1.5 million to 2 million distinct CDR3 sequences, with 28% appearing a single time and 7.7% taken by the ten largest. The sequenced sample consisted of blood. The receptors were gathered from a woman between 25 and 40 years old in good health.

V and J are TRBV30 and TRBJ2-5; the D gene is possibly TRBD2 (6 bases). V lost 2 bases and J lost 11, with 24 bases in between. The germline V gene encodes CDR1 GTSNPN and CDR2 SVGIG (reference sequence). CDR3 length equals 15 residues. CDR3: CAWSRVSGRPTEQYF. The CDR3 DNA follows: TGTGCCTGGAGTAGGGTTTCCGGGAGACCTACGGAGCAGTACTTC.

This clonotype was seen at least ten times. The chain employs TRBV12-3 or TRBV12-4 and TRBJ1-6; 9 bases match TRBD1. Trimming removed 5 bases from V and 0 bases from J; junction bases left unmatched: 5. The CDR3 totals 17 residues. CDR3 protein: CASSLQGASSYNSPLHF. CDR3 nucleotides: TGTGCCAGCAGTCTACAGGGGGCAAGCTCCTATAATTCACCCCTCCACTTT.

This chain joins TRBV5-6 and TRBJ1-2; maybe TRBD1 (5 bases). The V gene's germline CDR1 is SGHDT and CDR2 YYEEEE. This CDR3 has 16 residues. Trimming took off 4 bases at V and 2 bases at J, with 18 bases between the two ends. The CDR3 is CASSPRQTAPNYGYTF. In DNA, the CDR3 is TGTGCCAGCAGCCCGAGACAGACGGCCCCCAACTATGGCTACACCTTC.

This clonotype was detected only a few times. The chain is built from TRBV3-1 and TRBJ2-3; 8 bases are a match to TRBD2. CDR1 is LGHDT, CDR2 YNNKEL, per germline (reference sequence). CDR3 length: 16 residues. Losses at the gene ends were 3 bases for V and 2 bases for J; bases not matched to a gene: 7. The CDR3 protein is CASSQGSGGVTDTQYF. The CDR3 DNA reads TGTGCCAGCAGCCAGGGATCGGGGGGGGTCACAGATACGCAGTATTTT.

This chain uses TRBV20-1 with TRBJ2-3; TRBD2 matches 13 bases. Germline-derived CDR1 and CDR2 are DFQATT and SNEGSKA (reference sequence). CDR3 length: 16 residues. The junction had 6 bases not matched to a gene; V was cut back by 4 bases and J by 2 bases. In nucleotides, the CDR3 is TGCAGTGCTAATCCGGGACTAGCGGGGAACACAGATACGCAGTATTTT. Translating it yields CSANPGLAGNTDTQYF.

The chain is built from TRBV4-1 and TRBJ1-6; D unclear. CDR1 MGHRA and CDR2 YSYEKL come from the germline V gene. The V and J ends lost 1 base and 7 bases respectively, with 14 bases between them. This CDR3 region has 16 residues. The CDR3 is CASSQGGWEGNSPLHF. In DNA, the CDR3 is TGCGCCAGCAGCCAAGGGGGTTGGGAAGGAAATTCACCCCTCCACTTT.

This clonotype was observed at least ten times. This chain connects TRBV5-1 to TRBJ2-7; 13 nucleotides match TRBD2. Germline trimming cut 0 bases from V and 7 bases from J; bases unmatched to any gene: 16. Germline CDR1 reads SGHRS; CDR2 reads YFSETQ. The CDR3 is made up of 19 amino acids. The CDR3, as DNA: TGCGCCAGCAGCTTGGAGGGACTAGCGGGAATTGGCCCCTCGGAAGAGCAGTACTTC. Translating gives CASSLEGLAGIGPSEEQYF.

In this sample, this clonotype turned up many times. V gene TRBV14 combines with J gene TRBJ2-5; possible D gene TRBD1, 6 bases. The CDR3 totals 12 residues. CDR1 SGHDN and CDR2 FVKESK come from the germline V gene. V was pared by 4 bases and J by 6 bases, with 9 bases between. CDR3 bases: TGTGCCAGCAGCCGGACAGCCAAGACCCAGTACTTC. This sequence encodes CASSRTAKTQYF.

CDR3 residues: CSAPGARSNQPQHF. DNA for the CDR3: TGCAGTGCTCCCGGGGCGCGGAGCAATCAGCCCCAGCATTTT. The V and J genes are TRBV20-1 and TRBJ1-5; D perhaps matches TRBD1 (5 bases). V gave up 5 bases and J gave up 1 base, with 12 bases separating them. CDR1 is DFQATT and CDR2 is SNEGSKA in the germline V gene (reference sequence). CDR3 size: 14 residues.

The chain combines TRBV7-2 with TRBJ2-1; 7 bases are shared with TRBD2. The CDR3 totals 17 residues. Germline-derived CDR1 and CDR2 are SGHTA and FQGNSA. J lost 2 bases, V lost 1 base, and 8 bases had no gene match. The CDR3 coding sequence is TGTGCCAGCAGCTTAGATATAGCGGGCTCCCCCTACAATGAGCAGTTCTTC. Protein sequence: CASSLDIAGSPYNEQFF.

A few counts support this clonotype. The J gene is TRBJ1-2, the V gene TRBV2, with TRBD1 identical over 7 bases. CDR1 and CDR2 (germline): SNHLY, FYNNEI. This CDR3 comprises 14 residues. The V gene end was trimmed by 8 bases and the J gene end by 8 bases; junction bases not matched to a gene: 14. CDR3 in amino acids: CASREGGSRWGYTF. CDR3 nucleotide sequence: TGTGCCAGCCGGGAAGGGGGCTCCCGGTGGGGCTACACCTTC.

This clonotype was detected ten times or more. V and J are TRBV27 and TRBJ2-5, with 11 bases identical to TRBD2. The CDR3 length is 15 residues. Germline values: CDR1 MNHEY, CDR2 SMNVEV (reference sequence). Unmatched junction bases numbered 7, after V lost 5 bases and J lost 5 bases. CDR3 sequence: CASSPPASGGETQYF. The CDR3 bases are TGTGCCAGCAGTCCCCCGGCTAGCGGGGGGGAGACCCAGTACTTC.

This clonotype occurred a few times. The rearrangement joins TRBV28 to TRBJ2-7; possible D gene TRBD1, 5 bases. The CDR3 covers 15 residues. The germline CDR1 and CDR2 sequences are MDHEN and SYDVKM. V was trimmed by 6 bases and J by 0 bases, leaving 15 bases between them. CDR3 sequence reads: CASSLDSRLSYEQYF. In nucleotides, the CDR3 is TGTGCCAGCAGCCTAGACAGCCGGCTCTCCTACGAGCAGTACTTC.

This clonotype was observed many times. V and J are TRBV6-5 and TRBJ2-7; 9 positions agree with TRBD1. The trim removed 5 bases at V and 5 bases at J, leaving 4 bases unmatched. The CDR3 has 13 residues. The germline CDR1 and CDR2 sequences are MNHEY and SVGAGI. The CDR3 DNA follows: TGTGCCAGCAGTCCTCGGACAGGGGACGAGCAGTACTTC. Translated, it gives CASSPRTGDEQYF.

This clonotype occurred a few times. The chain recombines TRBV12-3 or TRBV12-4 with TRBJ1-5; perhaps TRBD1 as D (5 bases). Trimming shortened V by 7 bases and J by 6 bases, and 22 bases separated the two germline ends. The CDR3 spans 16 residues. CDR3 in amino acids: CASTLGRTAGAQPQHF. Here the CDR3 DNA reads TGTGCCAGCACCCTAGGGAGGACTGCCGGGGCTCAGCCCCAGCATTTT.

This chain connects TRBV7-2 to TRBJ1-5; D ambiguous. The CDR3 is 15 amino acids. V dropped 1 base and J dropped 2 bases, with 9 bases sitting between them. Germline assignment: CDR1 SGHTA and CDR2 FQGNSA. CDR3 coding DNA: TGTGCCAGCAGCTTAGGTAGGGCTGGCAATCAGCCCCAGCATTTT. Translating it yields CASSLGRAGNQPQHF.

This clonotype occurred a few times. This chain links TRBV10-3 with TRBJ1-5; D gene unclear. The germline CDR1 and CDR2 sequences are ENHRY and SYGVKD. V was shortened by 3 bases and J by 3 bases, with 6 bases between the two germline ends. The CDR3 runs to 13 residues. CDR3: CAISEVDNQPQHF. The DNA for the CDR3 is TGTGCCATCAGTGAAGTGGACAATCAGCCCCAGCATTTT.

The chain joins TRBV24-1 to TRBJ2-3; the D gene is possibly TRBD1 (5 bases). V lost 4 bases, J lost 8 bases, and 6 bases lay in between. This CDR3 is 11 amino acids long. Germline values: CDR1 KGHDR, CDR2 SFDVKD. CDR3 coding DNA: TGTGCCACCAGTGACAGGGTTACGCAGTATTTT. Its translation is CATSDRVTQYF.

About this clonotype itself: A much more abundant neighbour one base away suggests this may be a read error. CDR3 in DNA: TGTGCCAGCAACGGCAGGGGAAGGGGAAACATTCAGTACTTC. It translates to CASNGRGRGNIQYF. The gene calls are TRBV9 and TRBJ2-4; TRBD1 might be the D (6 bases). From germline, CDR1 is SGDLS and CDR2 YYNGEE. The V gene lost 6 bases and the J gene lost 6 bases, with 16 bases spanning the gap. The CDR3 runs to 14 residues. Supplemented by reference TRBV9 and TRBJ2-4, the full variable domain reads DSGVTQTPKHLITATGQRVTLRCSPRSGDLSVYWYQQSLDQGLQFLIQYYNGEERAKGNILERFSAQQFPDLHSELNLSSLELGDSALYFCASNGRGRGNIQYFGAGTRLSVL.

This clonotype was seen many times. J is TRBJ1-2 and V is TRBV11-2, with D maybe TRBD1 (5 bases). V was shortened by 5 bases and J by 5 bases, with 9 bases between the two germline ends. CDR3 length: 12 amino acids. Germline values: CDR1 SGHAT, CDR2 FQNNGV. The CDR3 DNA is TGTGCCAGCAGCCCAGGGAAGTATGGCTACACCTTC. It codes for CASSPGKYGYTF.

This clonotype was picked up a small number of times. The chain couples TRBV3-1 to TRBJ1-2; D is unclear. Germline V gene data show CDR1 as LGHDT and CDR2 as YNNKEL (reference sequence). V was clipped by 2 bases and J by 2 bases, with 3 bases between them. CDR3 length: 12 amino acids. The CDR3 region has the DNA TGTGCCAGCAGCCAACAGAACTATGGCTACACCTTC. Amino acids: CASSQQNYGYTF.

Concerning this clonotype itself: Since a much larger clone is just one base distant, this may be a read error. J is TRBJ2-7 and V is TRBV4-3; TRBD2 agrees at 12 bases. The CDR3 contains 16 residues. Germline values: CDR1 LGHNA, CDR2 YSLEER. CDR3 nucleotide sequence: TGCGCCAGCAGCCGAGGAGTGGGACTAGCGGGTTACGAGCAGGACTTC. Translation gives CASSRGVGLAGYEQDF.

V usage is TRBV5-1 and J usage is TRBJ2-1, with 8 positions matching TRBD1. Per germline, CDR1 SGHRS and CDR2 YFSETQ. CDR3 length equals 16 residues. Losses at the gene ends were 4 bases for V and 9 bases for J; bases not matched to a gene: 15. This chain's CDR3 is CASSLGRARGQSEQFF. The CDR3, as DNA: TGCGCCAGCAGCCTCGGACGGGCCAGGGGGCAAAGTGAGCAGTTCTTC.

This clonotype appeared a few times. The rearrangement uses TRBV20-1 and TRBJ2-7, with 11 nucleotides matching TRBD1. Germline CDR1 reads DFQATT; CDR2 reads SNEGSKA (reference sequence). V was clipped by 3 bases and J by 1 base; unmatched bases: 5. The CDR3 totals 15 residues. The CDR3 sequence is CSASVGQGVSYEQYF. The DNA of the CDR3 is TGCAGTGCTAGTGTGGGACAGGGGGTATCCTACGAGCAGTACTTC.

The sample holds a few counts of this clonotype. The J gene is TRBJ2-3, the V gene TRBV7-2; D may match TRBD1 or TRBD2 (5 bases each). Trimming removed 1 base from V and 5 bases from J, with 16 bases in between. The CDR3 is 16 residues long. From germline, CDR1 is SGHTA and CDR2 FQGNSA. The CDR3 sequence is CASSLDRGPGGDTQYF. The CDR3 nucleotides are TGTGCCAGCAGCTTAGATAGGGGTCCAGGAGGAGATACGCAGTATTTT.

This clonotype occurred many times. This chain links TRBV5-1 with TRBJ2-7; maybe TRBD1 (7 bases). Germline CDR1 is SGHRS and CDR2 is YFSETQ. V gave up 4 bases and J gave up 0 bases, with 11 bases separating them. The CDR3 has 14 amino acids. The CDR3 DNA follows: TGCGCCAGCAGCGCGGGACAGCCCTCCTACGAGCAGTACTTC. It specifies CASSAGQPSYEQYF.